The 30 T cell receptor beta chains reported below all come from one sample, sequenced in a study of T cell responses to AZD1222 COVID-19 vaccine. Produced via immunoSEQ multiplex PCR; TCRdb's table is partial and in-frame only. Found here are more than 95,000 clones, about 88% of them singletons; the top ten hold roughly a sixth. This specimen consisted of peripheral blood, obtained on day 0 of AZD1222 vaccination. The receptors here all came from an adult in good health.

Concerning this clone: This sample also contains other DNA sequences that code for the same CDR3. The rearrangement joins TRBV9 to TRBJ1-2; D unclear. CDR3 length: 13 residues. V was shortened by 2 bases and J by 4 bases, with 9 bases between the two germline ends. Germline V lookup: CDR1 SGDLS, CDR2 YYNGEE. This CDR3 is CASSVEQSYGYTF. DNA for the CDR3: TGTGCCAGCAGCGTCGAACAGTCCTATGGCTACACCTTC.

The sample holds one count of this clone. V and J are TRBV4-1 and TRBJ1-4; D is possibly TRBD1 (5 bases). CDR3 length equals 14 residues. Looked up from germline, CDR1 is MGHRA and CDR2 is YSYEKL. V was clipped by 0 bases and J by 5 bases, with 7 bases between them. CDR3 region: CASSQDWGNEKLFF. The CDR3, as DNA: TGCGCCAGCAGCCAAGATTGGGGGAATGAAAAACTGTTTTTT.

The chain couples TRBV7-2 to TRBJ1-4; D is uncertain. Trimming pared 5 bases from V and 1 base from J, leaving 11 bases between. The CDR3 totals 15 residues. The germline V gene has CDR1 SGHTA and CDR2 FQGNSA. CDR3 sequence (DNA): TGTGCCAGCAGCCCGCGCCCAAGAACTAATGAAAAACTGTTTTTT. Protein: CASSPRPRTNEKLFF.

This sequence joins TRBV29-1 and TRBJ1-1; 7 bases fit TRBD1. The ends lost 4 bases at V and 2 bases at J; junction bases unmatched: 13. This CDR3 comprises 16 residues. Germline CDR1 reads SQVTM; CDR2 reads ANQGSEA. This chain's CDR3 is CSVGGQSIYKNTEAFF. For the CDR3, the DNA is TGCAGCGTTGGGGGACAGTCCATCTACAAAAACACTGAAGCTTTCTTT.

J is TRBJ1-2 and V is TRBV24-1; 9 bases agree with TRBD1. Germline loops: CDR1 KGHDR, CDR2 SFDVKD. CDR3 size: 16 residues. Trimming at V came to 5 bases and at J to 6 bases, leaving 12 bases not matched to a gene. The CDR3 DNA reads as TGTGCCACCAGTGGGGACAGGGAATTTATTCACAATGGCTACACCTTC. The encoded protein is CATSGDREFIHNGYTF.

This clone showed up just once. This rearrangement joins TRBV7-9 to TRBJ1-2, with TRBD1 identical over 8 bases. This CDR3 contains 14 residues. Germline-derived CDR1 and CDR2 are SEHNR and FQNEAQ (reference sequence). Losses at the gene ends were 1 base for V and 7 bases for J; bases not matched to a gene: 5. The CDR3 region is CASSLEQGALGYTF. In DNA form, the CDR3 reads TGTGCCAGCAGCTTAGAGCAGGGGGCTCTTGGCTACACCTTC.

This CDR3 is CAAGENTGELFF. The DNA for the CDR3 is TGTGCCGCGGGGGAGAACACCGGGGAGCTGTTTTTT. The V call is TRBV6-5, the J call TRBJ2-2; 7 bases line up with TRBD2. Germline V gives CDR1 MNHEY, CDR2 SVGAGI. The CDR3 consists of 12 residues. With 11 bases clipped from V and 1 base from J, the junction kept 1 base outside the gene matches.

The chain joins TRBV6-5 to TRBJ1-1, with D maybe TRBD1 (5 bases). Trimming took off 5 bases at V and 7 bases at J, with 11 bases between the two ends. Germline V gene lookup returns CDR1 MNHEY and CDR2 SVGAGI. CDR3 length: 12 residues. The CDR3 reads CASSRPRGEAFF. Written as DNA, the CDR3 is TGTGCCAGCAGTCGGCCAAGGGGTGAAGCTTTCTTT.

The V call is TRBV7-8, the J call TRBJ1-1; 10 nucleotides align to TRBD1. The CDR3 totals 14 residues. V lost 3 bases and J lost 3; bases outside the gene matches: 1. CDR1 and CDR2 (germline): SGHVS, FQNEAQ. The CDR3 bases are TGTGCCAGCAGCTTCGGGACAGGGGACACTGAAGCTTTCTTT. Its protein is CASSFGTGDTEAFF.

The chain uses TRBV7-2 and TRBJ2-2; D ambiguous. V lost 3 bases and J lost 5, with 7 bases in between. The CDR3 loop spans 13 amino acids. The germline CDR1 and CDR2 sequences are SGHTA and FQGNSA. The CDR3 spells CASSLSRTGELFF. The CDR3 coding sequence is TGTGCCAGCAGCTTGTCGAGAACCGGGGAGCTGTTTTTT.

The chain has TRBV9 and TRBJ2-7; TRBD2 matches at 13 bases. The CDR3 runs to 16 residues. V was clipped by 0 bases and J by 4 bases; unmatched bases: 4. The germline V gene has CDR1 SGDLS and CDR2 YYNGEE. The CDR3 loop reads CASSVGLAGGPYEQYF. The CDR3 region has the DNA TGTGCCAGCAGCGTAGGACTAGCGGGGGGCCCTTACGAGCAGTACTTC.

This chain uses TRBV9 with TRBJ2-3, with 7 bases fitting TRBD2. V gave up 7 bases and J gave up 3 bases; unmatched junction bases: 11. Germline CDR1 reads SGDLS; CDR2 reads YYNGEE. The CDR3 consists of 15 residues. The CDR3 DNA is TGTGCCAGCTCCTGGGGGGGACTCCAGACAGATACGCAGTATTTT. Translation: CASSWGGLQTDTQYF.

This rearrangement joins TRBV2 to TRBJ2-2; TRBD2 matches at 10 bases. The CDR3 has 15 residues. Germline CDR1 SNHLY, CDR2 FYNNEI. Trimming removed 9 bases from V and 2 bases from J; junction bases left unmatched: 6. The CDR3 here is CASTKRGGNTGELFF. In DNA, the CDR3 is TGTGCCAGTACAAAGCGGGGGGGAAACACCGGGGAGCTGTTTTTT.

This clone was recorded only once. This chain connects TRBV6-5 to TRBJ1-2; D uncertain. This CDR3 is built from 14 residues. The V gene's germline CDR1 is MNHEY and CDR2 SVGAGI. The V gene lost 6 bases and the J gene lost 11 bases, with 22 bases spanning the gap. The CDR3 DNA reads TGTGCCAGCAGGATCGGACGGGTAGTCTTCGGATACACCTTC. Protein sequence: CASRIGRVVFGYTF.

The chain combines TRBV5-1 with TRBJ1-2; no clear D gene. CDR3 length: 13 residues. With 0 bases removed from V and 8 bases from J, the gap between germline ends came to 11 bases. Germline CDR1 and CDR2: SGHRS and YFSETQ. CDR3 residues: CASSLAQDQGYTF. Written as DNA, the CDR3 is TGCGCCAGCAGCTTGGCGCAGGATCAAGGCTACACCTTC.

The rearrangement joins TRBV7-3 to TRBJ2-1; TRBD1 agrees at 7 bases. Germline trimming cut 5 bases from V and 2 bases from J; bases unmatched to any gene: 9. CDR1 SGHTA and CDR2 FQGTGA come from the germline V gene. CDR3 length: 16 amino acids. This CDR3 is CASSPSTGHPYNEQFF. The CDR3 DNA follows: TGTGCCAGCAGCCCATCGACAGGGCACCCCTACAATGAGCAGTTCTTC.

The gene calls are TRBV5-4 and TRBJ2-3; 9 bases line up with TRBD1. Per germline, CDR1 SGHNT and CDR2 YYREEE (reference sequence). The V segment lost 2 bases and the J segment 3 bases; nucleotides outside the gene matches: 7. The CDR3 is 16 residues long. CDR3 sequence (DNA): TGTGCCAGCAGCTTAGCCTCCGGGACAGGGACAGATACGCAGTATTTT. This encodes CASSLASGTGTDTQYF.

The genes are TRBV3-1 (or the pseudogene TRBV3-2) and TRBJ2-1; TRBD2 matches at 10 bases. J lost 3 bases, V lost 0 bases, and 5 bases had no gene match. The CDR3 is 17 amino acids. Germline V gene lookup returns CDR1 LGHDT and CDR2 YNNKEL (reference sequence). The CDR3 loop reads CASSQDLAGALYNEQFF. CDR3 bases: TGTGCCAGCAGCCAAGATCTAGCGGGGGCCCTCTACAATGAGCAGTTCTTC.

The genes are TRBV11-2 and TRBJ2-1, with D possibly TRBD1 on 5 matching bases. Trimming took off 0 bases at V and 5 bases at J, with 8 bases between the two ends. Germline V gene data show CDR1 as SGHAT and CDR2 as FQNNGV. CDR3 length: 14 amino acids. CDR3: CASSLEGRHNEQFF. The CDR3 DNA reads TGTGCCAGCAGCTTAGAGGGGCGACACAATGAGCAGTTCTTC.

The chain links TRBV24-1 to TRBJ1-4, with no clear D. The CDR3 contains 16 residues. V was clipped by 2 bases and J by 4 bases, with 13 bases between them. CDR1 and CDR2 from the germline V gene are KGHDR and SFDVKD. The CDR3 sequence is CATSDSPASLNEKLFF. The DNA for the CDR3 is TGTGCCACCAGTGATTCCCCCGCTTCTCTTAATGAAAAACTGTTTTTT.

This clone was seen once. The chain has TRBV9 and TRBJ2-1; D not resolved. The CDR3 is 11 amino acids. Germline lookup yields CDR1 SGDLS and CDR2 YYNGEE. V lost 0 bases to trimming and J lost 7 bases, with 2 bases between them. CDR3 DNA: TGTGCCAGCAGCGTAGCGAATGAGCAGTTCTTC. Its translation: CASSVANEQFF.

This clone was observed a single time. The chain is built from TRBV12-3 or TRBV12-4 and TRBJ1-5; D is uncertain. Deletions cut 3 bases from V and 3 bases from J, with 3 bases between. The CDR3 totals 12 residues. In DNA form, the CDR3 reads TGTGCCAGCAGTTTCCTCAATCAGCCCCAGCATTTT. Its protein is CASSFLNQPQHF.

The gene calls are TRBV29-1 and TRBJ1-1; no clear D gene. This CDR3 contains 11 residues. Germline V CDR1 and CDR2: SQVTM, ANQGSEA. Trimming took off 4 bases at V and 2 bases at J, with 5 bases between the two ends. CDR3 region: CSVGHNTEAFF. The DNA for the CDR3 is TGCAGCGTTGGACACAACACTGAAGCTTTCTTT.

V usage is TRBV7-8 and J usage is TRBJ1-5; possibly TRBD1 for D (6 bases). The germline V gene has CDR1 SGHVS and CDR2 FQNEAQ. This CDR3 contains 15 residues. V was trimmed by 1 base and J by 1 base, leaving 8 bases between them. CDR3 DNA: TGTGCCAGCAGCTTAGTAGGGGGGAGCAATCAGCCCCAGCATTTT. Translating it yields CASSLVGGSNQPQHF.

The chain is built from TRBV29-1 and TRBJ1-3; the match to TRBD1 covers 7 bases. This CDR3 is built from 14 residues. Germline assignment: CDR1 SQVTM and CDR2 ANQGSEA. V lost 3 bases and J lost 0; bases outside the gene matches: 2. For the CDR3, the DNA is TGCAGCGTTGAGACAGGGAACTCTGGAAACACCATATATTTT. Translation gives CSVETGNSGNTIYF.

Regarding this clone: Because the CDR3 is missing its conserved closing phenylalanine or tryptophan, this is likely a read error. This rearrangement joins TRBV4-1 to TRBJ1-6; D gene unclear. Germline V gives CDR1 MGHRA, CDR2 YSYEKL. The length of the CDR3 is 13 residues. V lost 4 bases, J lost 6 bases, and 7 bases lay in between. The CDR3 is CASSLLGNSPLHL. As DNA, the CDR3 is TGCGCCAGCAGCCTTTTGGGTAATTCACCCCTCCACCTT.

The V gene is TRBV3-1 (or the pseudogene TRBV3-2), the J gene TRBJ2-1; weak D call: TRBD1 (5 bases). The CDR3 runs 15 residues. The V end was cut by 0 bases, the J end by 4 bases, with 10 bases between. The germline CDR1 and CDR2 sequences are LGHDT and YNNKEL (reference sequence). The CDR3 nucleotides are TGTGCCAGCAGCCAAGACAGGGTCCGGTACAATGAGCAGTTCTTC. Translated, it gives CASSQDRVRYNEQFF.

The chain is built from TRBV5-6 and TRBJ2-1; D is perhaps TRBD2 (6 bases). CDR3 length: 16 amino acids. Germline assignment: CDR1 SGHDT and CDR2 YYEEEE. Trimming cost V 4 bases and J 3 bases, with 17 bases left between them. In nucleotides, the CDR3 is TGTGCCAGCAGCCGTTTAGTGGGGGGAGACTACAATGAGCAGTTCTTC. This translates into CASSRLVGGDYNEQFF. The whole variable domain, filled in from reference TRBV5-6 and TRBJ2-1, reads DAGVTQSPTHLIKTRGQQVTLRCSPKSGHDTVSWYQQALGQGPQFIFQYYEEEERQRGNFPDRFSGHQFPNYSSELNVNALLLGDSALYLCASSRLVGGDYNEQFFGPGTRLTVL.

The chain carries TRBV6-5 and TRBJ2-2, with D possibly TRBD1 on 6 matching bases. This CDR3 spans 16 amino acids. V was shortened by 4 bases and J by 0 bases, with 12 bases between the two germline ends. From germline, CDR1 is MNHEY and CDR2 SVGAGI. CDR3 protein: CASSSPGHTNTGELFF. CDR3 DNA: TGTGCCAGCAGTTCCCCGGGACATACGAACACCGGGGAGCTGTTTTTT.

This chain uses TRBV14 with TRBJ2-2; 7 bases fit TRBD1. CDR1 SGHDN and CDR2 FVKESK come from the germline V gene. This CDR3 comprises 17 residues. The trim removed 3 bases at V and 4 bases at J, leaving 11 bases unmatched. The CDR3 loop is CASSQPRQGTSTGELFF. The CDR3 bases are TGTGCCAGCAGCCAGCCCCGACAGGGTACCAGCACCGGGGAGCTGTTTTTT.